This entry features one TCR beta chain sequence. The data belong to a study of cytotoxic CD8 clonotypes in ibrutinib-treated CLL. Across the study: The study included 11 relapsed/refractory and 15 treatment-naive patients; approximately 17 had IGHV unmutated disease.

V was cut by 3 bases and J by 1 base, with 9 bases left in between. Germline V gene lookup returns CDR1 MDHEN and CDR2 SYDVKM. The CDR3 spans 14 residues. Sequenced by immunoSEQ multiplex PCR; TCRdb stores in-frame clones only, minus some. The top ten clones hold approximately 15% of a sample with roughly 250,000 clones, roughly 70% of them seen once. This receptor was identified in a human donor with chronic lymphocytic leukemia. V and J are TRBV28 and TRBJ1-1, with D maybe TRBD1 (5 bases). Sequencing used PBMCs, obtained after 24 months of ibrutinib treatment. The CDR3 region has the DNA TGTGCCAGCAGTTTTGGGGGAACGAACACTGAAGCTTTCTTT. Encoded protein: CASSFGGTNTEAFF.